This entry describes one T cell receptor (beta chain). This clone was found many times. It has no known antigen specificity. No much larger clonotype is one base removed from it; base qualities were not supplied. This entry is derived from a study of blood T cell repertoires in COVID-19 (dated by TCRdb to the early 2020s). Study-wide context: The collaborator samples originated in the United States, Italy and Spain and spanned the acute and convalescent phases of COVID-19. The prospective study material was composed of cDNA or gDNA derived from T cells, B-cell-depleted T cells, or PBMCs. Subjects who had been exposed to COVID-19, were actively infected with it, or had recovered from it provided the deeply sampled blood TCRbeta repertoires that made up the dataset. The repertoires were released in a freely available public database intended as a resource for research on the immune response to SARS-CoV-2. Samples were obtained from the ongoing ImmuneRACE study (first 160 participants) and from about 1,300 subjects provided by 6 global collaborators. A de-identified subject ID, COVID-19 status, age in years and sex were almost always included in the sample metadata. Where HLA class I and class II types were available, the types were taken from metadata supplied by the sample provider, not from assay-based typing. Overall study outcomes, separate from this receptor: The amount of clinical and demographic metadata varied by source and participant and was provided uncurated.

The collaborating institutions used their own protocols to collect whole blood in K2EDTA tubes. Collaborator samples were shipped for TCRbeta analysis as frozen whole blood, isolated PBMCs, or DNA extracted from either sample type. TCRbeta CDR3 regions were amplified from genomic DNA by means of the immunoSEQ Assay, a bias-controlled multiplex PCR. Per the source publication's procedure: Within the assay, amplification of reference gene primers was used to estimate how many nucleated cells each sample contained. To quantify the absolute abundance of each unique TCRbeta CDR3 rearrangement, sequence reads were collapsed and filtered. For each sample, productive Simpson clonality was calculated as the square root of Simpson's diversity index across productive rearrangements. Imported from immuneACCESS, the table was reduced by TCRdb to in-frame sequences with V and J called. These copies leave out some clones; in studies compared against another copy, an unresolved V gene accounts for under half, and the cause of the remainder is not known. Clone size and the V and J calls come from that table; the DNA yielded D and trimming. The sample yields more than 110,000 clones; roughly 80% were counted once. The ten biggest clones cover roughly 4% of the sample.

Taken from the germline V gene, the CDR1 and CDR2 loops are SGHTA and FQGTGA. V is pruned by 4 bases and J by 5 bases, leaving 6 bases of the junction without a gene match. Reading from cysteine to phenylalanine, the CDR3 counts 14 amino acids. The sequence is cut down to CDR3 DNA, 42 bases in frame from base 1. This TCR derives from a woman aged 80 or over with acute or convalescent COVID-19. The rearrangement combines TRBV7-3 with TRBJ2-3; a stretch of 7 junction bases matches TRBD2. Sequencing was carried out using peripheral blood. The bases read TGTGCCAGCAGCTCCCTGGGGGGGGGAGATACGCAGTATTTT. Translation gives CASSSLGGGDTQYF.